Listed below are T cell receptor beta chains from one sample, sequenced in a study of blood T cell repertoires in COVID-19. Libraries were prepared by immunoSEQ multiplex PCR; TCRdb keeps only in-frame clonotypes and omits some of them. The data contain 150,000 or so clones, just over 85% of them singletons. Sequenced sample: peripheral blood. The receptor source for this set is a man aged 45 to 65 with active or convalescent COVID-19. The CDR3 runs from the conserved cysteine through the conserved F or W. The D gene is left open where the match is weak. Clone size is not always given. Where it is, it says once, few, many or a class for expanded clones.

size: once
J: TRBJ1-2
V: TRBV4-2
D: .
DNA: TGTGCCAGCAGCCAAGATAGCGCGGGGTATACCTATGGCTACACCTTC
CDR3: CASSQDSAGYTYGYTF

size: .
J: TRBJ2-5
V: TRBV14
D: .
DNA: TGTGCCAGCAGCCCTGGTAGTCGTAGCCAAGAGACCCAGTACTTC
CDR3: CASSPGSRSQETQYF

size: .
J: TRBJ2-1
V: TRBV6-2/TRBV6-3
D: .
DNA: TGTGCCAGCAGTTACTCATCAGATGAGCAGTTCTTC
CDR3: CASSYSSDEQFF

size: .
J: TRBJ2-7
V: TRBV3-1/TRBV3-2
D: .
DNA: TGTGCCAGCAGCCAAGGTCCAGTCAGCTCCTACGAGCAGTACTTC
CDR3: CASSQGPVSSYEQYF

size: .
J: TRBJ2-3
V: TRBV5-5
D: TRBD2
DNA: TGTGCCAGCAGCTTTAAGAGACTAGCGGGAGGGTTTGGGGGCACAGATACGCAGTATTTT
CDR3: CASSFKRLAGGFGGTDTQYF

size: once
J: TRBJ2-1
V: TRBV7-2
D: .
DNA: TGTGCCAGCAGCTTAGCGCTGGGTCGGGATGAGCAGTTCTTC
CDR3: CASSLALGRDEQFF

size: .
J: TRBJ2-3
V: TRBV2
D: TRBD1
DNA: TGTGCCAGCAGTGAATTTGGACAGGGATTGACGGCTACGCAGTATTTT
CDR3: CASSEFGQGLTATQYF

size: .
J: TRBJ2-5
V: TRBV29-1
D: .
DNA: TGCAGCGCAGCCAAAGAGACCCAGTACTTC
CDR3: CSAAKETQYF

size: .
J: TRBJ2-1
V: TRBV19
D: .
DNA: TGTGCCAGTAGTAAGGCGGGGTGGAGGAATGAGCAGTTCTTC
CDR3: CASSKAGWRNEQFF

size: .
J: TRBJ1-1
V: TRBV13
D: .
DNA: TGTGCCAGCAGCCCCCCAGAGACTGGTCCTGAAGCTTTCTTT
CDR3: CASSPPETGPEAFF

size: once
J: TRBJ2-1
V: TRBV7-3
D: TRBD2
DNA: TGTGCCAGCAGTCTAACCGGGACTAGCGGGGGGGCAGGTGAGCAGTTCTTC
CDR3: CASSLTGTSGGAGEQFF

size: .
J: TRBJ1-2
V: TRBV10-3
D: TRBD1
DNA: TGTGCCATCAGTCGTGGACAGGGAACCTATGGCTACACCTTC
CDR3: CAISRGQGTYGYTF

size: .
J: TRBJ2-4
V: TRBV4-1
D: TRBD2
DNA: TGCGCCAGCAGCCAAGAGGGAGGGTTAAACATTCAGTACTTC
CDR3: CASSQEGGLNIQYF

size: once
J: TRBJ1-3
V: TRBV6-5
D: TRBD1
DNA: TGTGCCAGCAGTTACATGGGGACAGGGGCGGGAAACACCATATATTTT
CDR3: CASSYMGTGAGNTIYF

size: .
J: TRBJ1-2
V: TRBV21-1
D: .
DNA: TGTGCCAGCGGGGACAGTTACGACCACTATGGCTACACCTTC
CDR3: CASGDSYDHYGYTF

size: .
J: TRBJ2-2
V: TRBV4-2
D: .
DNA: TGTGCCAGCAGCCAAGAATTAGGGGGAAGCACCGGGGAGCTGTTTTTT
CDR3: CASSQELGGSTGELFF

size: .
J: TRBJ2-7
V: TRBV29-1
D: TRBD1
DNA: TGCAGCGTTGACGACAGGGGCTACGAGCAGTACTTC
CDR3: CSVDDRGYEQYF

size: .
J: TRBJ2-5
V: TRBV7-6
D: TRBD2
DNA: TGTGCCAGCAGCCGGCTAGCGGGAGGGCAAGAGACCCAGTACTTC
CDR3: CASSRLAGGQETQYF

size: .
J: TRBJ2-3
V: TRBV4-2
D: .
DNA: TGTGCCAGCAGCCAAGAGGGACACAGCACAGATACGCAGTATTTT
CDR3: CASSQEGHSTDTQYF

size: .
J: TRBJ2-3
V: TRBV5-4
D: TRBD1
DNA: TGTGCCAGCAGCTTGGGTGGACAGGGGGCGTACACAGATACGCAGTATTTT
CDR3: CASSLGGQGAYTDTQYF

size: .
J: TRBJ1-1
V: TRBV10-3
D: .
DNA: TGTGCCATCAGTGAGTCGAGGCAGAACACTGAAGCTTTCTTT
CDR3: CAISESRQNTEAFF

size: .
J: TRBJ2-4
V: TRBV6-2/TRBV6-3
D: TRBD2
DNA: TGTGCCAGCAGTAGCGTCGGGACTAGGGCCGCCAAAAACATTCAGTACTTC
CDR3: CASSSVGTRAAKNIQYF

size: few
J: TRBJ2-2
V: TRBV24-1
D: .
DNA: TGTGCCACCAGTCAATTCACCGGGGAGCTGTTTTTT
CDR3: CATSQFTGELFF

size: once
J: TRBJ2-7
V: TRBV6-5
D: .
DNA: TGTGCCAGCAGTTACCGAGAGGGAGCGGTGTACTTC
CDR3: CASSYREGAVYF

size: .
J: TRBJ1-5
V: TRBV10-3
D: .
DNA: TGTGCCATCAGTGAGTCGAAGATGGGGGGACGGAACAATCAGCCCCAGCATTTT
CDR3: CAISESKMGGRNNQPQHF

size: .
J: TRBJ1-6
V: TRBV4-2
D: .
DNA: TGTGCCAGCAGCCAACCCCAGTCTTATAATTCACCCCTCCACTTT
CDR3: CASSQPQSYNSPLHF

size: few
J: TRBJ2-1
V: TRBV6-2/TRBV6-3
D: TRBD2
DNA: TGTGCCAGCAGTAAATATAGCGGGGTCTCCTACAATGAGCAGTTCTTC
CDR3: CASSKYSGVSYNEQFF

size: .
J: TRBJ2-7
V: TRBV4-1
D: TRBD1
DNA: TGCGCCAGCAGTCCTTCCGATCGGACAGGGAAGGTCGAGCAGTACTTC
CDR3: CASSPSDRTGKVEQYF

size: few
J: TRBJ1-5
V: TRBV4-1
D: TRBD1
DNA: TGCGCCAGCAGCCAGCGGCAGGGGGGCGCGAGCAATCAGCCCCAGCATTTT
CDR3: CASSQRQGGASNQPQHF

size: .
J: TRBJ2-4
V: TRBV11-3
D: TRBD1
DNA: TGTGCCAGCAGCGCTATAGTCGGACAGGGGGCTTCCTCCGCCAAAAACATTCAGTACTTC
CDR3: CASSAIVGQGASSAKNIQYF

size: .
J: TRBJ2-7
V: TRBV3-1/TRBV3-2
D: TRBD2
DNA: TGTGCCAGCAGCCAGGAGGGAGGGGCGAGTCTCTACGAGCAGTACTTC
CDR3: CASSQEGGASLYEQYF

size: .
J: TRBJ2-2
V: TRBV6-4
D: .
DNA: TGTGCCAGCAGTGGCTCCGGGGCCGGGGAGCTGTTTTTT
CDR3: CASSGSGAGELFF

size: .
J: TRBJ1-3
V: TRBV18
D: .
DNA: TGTGCCAGCTCACCTACGGGAGGGCGGCCTGGAAACACCATATATTTT
CDR3: CASSPTGGRPGNTIYF

size: .
J: TRBJ2-1
V: TRBV9
D: .
DNA: TGTGCCAGCAGCACCCGGGACTTCAAATACAATGAGCAGTTCTTC
CDR3: CASSTRDFKYNEQFF

size: once
J: TRBJ1-3
V: TRBV7-2
D: TRBD1
DNA: TGTGCCAGCAGTTGGGGACAGGGGACTGGAAACACCATATATTTT
CDR3: CASSWGQGTGNTIYF

size: .
J: TRBJ2-1
V: TRBV4-1
D: TRBD2
DNA: TGCGCCAGCAGCCAAGTCGGACTAGCGGGGTACAATGAGCAGTTCTTC
CDR3: CASSQVGLAGYNEQFF